The clone carrying this T cell receptor (beta chain) was observed a single time. These data originate in a study of control samples from healthy donors and cancer patients. V was clipped by 5 bases and J by 0 bases; unmatched bases: 6. The CDR3 spans 16 residues. CDR1 is SGHNT, CDR2 YENEEA, per germline. Sequencing was performed with immunoSEQ multiplex PCR; in TCRdb, only in-frame clones are kept and a portion is missing. Here the sample spans nearly 55,000 clones, 95% to 97% being singletons. The clonotype was recovered from a woman in her twenties or thirties in good health. The J gene is TRBJ2-1, the V gene TRBV11-3, with TRBD2 matching over 8 bases. Material: blood. CDR3 in DNA: TGTGCCAGCAGCCCACGGGGGGGCAGCTCCTACAATGAGCAGTTCTTC. Translation gives CASSPRGGSSYNEQFF.